The TCR beta chain under discussion was sequenced for a study of shared clonotypes between healthy human individuals. TCRdb's copy holds only in-frame clones and misses some; the assay was immunoSEQ multiplex PCR. Of about 2.4 million clones in the sample, around 90% were seen once. CDR3 size: 16 residues. Germline CDR1 and CDR2: LNHDA and SQIVND (reference sequence). The V and J ends lost 5 bases and 0 bases, in that order; junction bases with no gene match: 6. The V gene is TRBV19, the J gene TRBJ1-5; 8 nucleotides line up with TRBD1. Sequencing was done on a sample of naive CD4+ T cells sorted from blood. Subset: CD45RA+ positively selected. The sequence derives from a young man in good health. CDR3 loop: CASSVGTGYSNQPQHF. The CDR3 DNA sequence: TGTGCCAGTAGTGTTGGGACAGGTTATAGCAATCAGCCCCAGCATTTT.